The clone carrying this T cell receptor beta chain occurred many times. This sample is part of a study of T cells in Graves' hyperthyroidism and ophthalmopathy. V gave up 7 bases and J gave up 4 bases; unmatched junction bases: 11. CDR1 and CDR2 (germline): MDHEN, SYDVKM. This CDR3 region has 16 residues. What was amplified from RNA transcripts were TCR beta CDR3 regions. First-round RT-PCR of the TCR CDR3 relied on the HTBI primer set. TCRdb reprocessed the multiplex PCR reads with MiXCR, giving one entry per CDR3 protein. Here the sample spans approximately 560,000 distinct CDR3 sequences, roughly 14% being singletons.

Material: blood. The J gene is TRBJ2-3, the V gene TRBV28; 10 positions agree with TRBD2. The TCR was taken from a young woman with Graves' hyperthyroidism. In DNA, the CDR3 is TGTGCCAGCAACGAGGCTAGCGGGAGTAGCGCAGATACGCAGTATTTT. Translation: CASNEASGSSADTQYF.